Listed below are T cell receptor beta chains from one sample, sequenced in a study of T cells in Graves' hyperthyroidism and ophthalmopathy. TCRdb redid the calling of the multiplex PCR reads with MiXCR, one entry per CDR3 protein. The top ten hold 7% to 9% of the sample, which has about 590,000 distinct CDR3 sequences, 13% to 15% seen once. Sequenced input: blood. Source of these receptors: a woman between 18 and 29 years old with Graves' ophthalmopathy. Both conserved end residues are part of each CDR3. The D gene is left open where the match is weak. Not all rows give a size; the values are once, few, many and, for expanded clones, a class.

TGTGCCAGCATCGCCGGGCGCGGGAGGGCCTGGACCGGGGAGCTGTTTTTT | CASIAGRGRAWTGELFF | TRBV11-2 | many | TRBD2 | TRBJ2-2
TGCAGTGCTAGACAATTCTCCTCGGGGGGTTCACCCCTCCACTTT | CSARQFSSGGSPLHF | TRBV20-1 | few | - | TRBJ1-6
TGTGCCAGTACCGCAACCGACCAGAACACTGAAGCTTTCTTT | CASTATDQNTEAFF | TRBV19 | many | - | TRBJ1-1
TGTGCCAGCAGTTTGTGGGGCAGAGCGGAACCCAGCTCCTACAATGAGCAGTTCTTC | CASSLWGRAEPSSYNEQFF | TRBV27 | many | - | TRBJ2-1
TGTGCCAGCAGCCCCCTCACGCTGAGCTCTGGAAACACCATATATTTT | CASSPLTLSSGNTIYF | TRBV4-2 | - | - | TRBJ1-3
TGTGCCAGCAGCTTACAGGGGGCCTTGAACACTGAAGCTTTCTTT | CASSLQGALNTEAFF | TRBV7-9 | many | TRBD1 | TRBJ1-1
TGTGCCTCTCAGGACCCGAACACCGGGGAGCTGTTTTTT | CASQDPNTGELFF | TRBV7-3 | few | - | TRBJ2-2
TGTGCCAGCAGTGAGCCGGGACAGGGGATGAGGGAGCAGTACTTC | CASSEPGQGMREQYF | TRBV12-3/TRBV12-4 | - | TRBD1 | TRBJ2-7
TGTGCCAGCAGCCAAGGGCAGGGGGCCTACAATGAGCAGTTCTTC | CASSQGQGAYNEQFF | TRBV3-1 | many | TRBD1 | TRBJ2-1
TGTGCCAGCAGTTCCAGCTGGGGGGCAGATACGCAGTATTTT | CASSSSWGADTQYF | TRBV6-2/TRBV6-3 | - | - | TRBJ2-3
TGCGCCAGCAGCCAAATATGGGCCAAAAACATTCAGTACTTC | CASSQIWAKNIQYF | TRBV4-1 | - | - | TRBJ2-4
TGCAGCGTTGAACCCGACCGACAGGACCTGAGCTCCTACAATGAGCAGTTCTTC | CSVEPDRQDLSSYNEQFF | TRBV29-1 | many | - | TRBJ2-1
TGTGCCAGTACCCCGGGGGAGATCGACCGGTACTATGGCTACACCTTC | CASTPGEIDRYYGYTF | TRBV19 | - | - | TRBJ1-2
TGTGCCAGCCTGGGCCGCGGGAGGGGCTACGAGCAGTACTTC | CASLGRGRGYEQYF | TRBV28 | many | TRBD2 | TRBJ2-7
TGTGCCAGTAGCCCTCAGACAGGGTATACGCAGTATTTT | CASSPQTGYTQYF | TRBV7-2 | - | TRBD1 | TRBJ2-3
TGTGCCAGCACAGAGGGTGGCTCACCCCTCCACTTT | CASTEGGSPLHF | TRBV27 | - | - | TRBJ1-6
TGTGCCATCCTGACAGGGGTTCCCTTCCTCGACACTGAAGCTTTCTTT | CAILTGVPFLDTEAFF | TRBV7-9 | many | TRBD1 | TRBJ1-1
TGTGCCAGTAGTCAGATACCGGGGTTAATATCGACTGAACTTTCCTACAATGAGCAGTTCTTC | CASSQIPGLISTELSYNEQFF | TRBV19 | - | - | TRBJ2-1
TGTGCCAGCAGCTCCACCCCAAACGAGCAGTACTTC | CASSSTPNEQYF | TRBV7-6 | few | - | TRBJ2-7
TGTGCCAGCAGTTGGAGGTCTGGAAACACCATATATTTT | CASSWRSGNTIYF | TRBV27 | many | - | TRBJ1-3
TGTGCCATCAGTGAACAGGTGAACACCGGGGAGCTGTTTTTT | CAISEQVNTGELFF | TRBV10-3 | - | - | TRBJ2-2
TGTGCCAGCAGCCGGGACGGGAATAATTCACCCCTCCACTTT | CASSRDGNNSPLHF | TRBV6-1 | many | - | TRBJ1-6
TGTGCCAGCAGTGAGCGTACTAGCGCCCACACAGATACGCAGTATTTT | CASSERTSAHTDTQYF | TRBV2 | many | TRBD2 | TRBJ2-3
TGTGCCAGCAGTTACTTCAATGAGCAGTTCTTC | CASSYFNEQFF | TRBV6-5 | many | - | TRBJ2-1
TGCAGTGCCACGGGGCGGGAGGGCCTCCAAAACATTCAGTACTTC | CSATGREGLQNIQYF | TRBV20-1 | few | TRBD2 | TRBJ2-4
TGTGCCAGCTCCCCGGGGGACATCTCCACAGATACGCAGTATTTT | CASSPGDISTDTQYF | TRBV6-4 | - | - | TRBJ2-3
TGTGCCAGCAGTTTGGGGGTATATTATGGCTACACCTTC | CASSLGVYYGYTF | TRBV27 | many | - | TRBJ1-2
TGTGCCAGCAGCTTTTCGAGGGAACCGCTCACAGATACGCAGTATTTT | CASSFSREPLTDTQYF | TRBV5-6 | many | - | TRBJ2-3
TGTGCCAGCAGCTTTAGCCGGGAGACCCAGTACTTC | CASSFSRETQYF | TRBV7-2 | many | - | TRBJ2-5
TGTGCCAGCAGTCGCCCAACTACAGGGCGGGGCGAGCAGTACTTC | CASSRPTTGRGEQYF | TRBV28 | many | - | TRBJ2-7
TGTGCCAGCAGTTTGATTGGGGTTAACACTGAAGCTTTCTTT | CASSLIGVNTEAFF | TRBV28 | many | - | TRBJ1-1
TGTGCCAGCAGGGGGGACAGGGTATTTGTTGAGCAGTTCTTC | CASRGDRVFVEQFF | TRBV6-5 | - | TRBD1 | TRBJ2-1
TGCGCCAGCAGCCAATACTCTAGCGGGCCAACCTACGAGCAGCACTTC | CASSQYSSGPTYEQHF | TRBV4-1 | few | TRBD2 | TRBJ2-7
TGCAGCGTCGCTGTGGAGAGGACAGGGGGCCGAAGGACCGGGGAGCTGTTTTTT | CSVAVERTGGRRTGELFF | TRBV29-1 | few | TRBD1 | TRBJ2-2
TGTGCCAGCAGTACCTCGACAGGGACGAACACTGAAGCTTTCTTT | CASSTSTGTNTEAFF | TRBV27 | many | TRBD1 | TRBJ1-1
TGTGCCAGCAGTGTGGAAAAACTGTTTTTT | CASSVEKLFF | TRBV2 | many | - | TRBJ1-4